Each of the 18 T cell receptor beta chains below was sequenced from the same sample in a study of blood T cell repertoires in COVID-19. Assay: immunoSEQ multiplex PCR; the TCRdb copy retains only in-frame clones and omits some. This table holds 200,000 to 250,000 clones, 86% found once. The specimen was PBMCs or T cells enriched from blood (not recorded which). The receptors derive from a woman aged 50 to 60 who had recovered from COVID-19.

The genes are TRBV3-1 (or the pseudogene TRBV3-2) and TRBJ2-1; a possible D gene is TRBD1 (5 bases). The germline gives CDR1 LGHDT, CDR2 YNNKEL (reference sequence). Deletions cut 4 bases from V and 3 bases from J, with 16 bases between. The CDR3 has 16 amino acids. The CDR3: CASSPTGRENYNEQFF. Written as DNA, the CDR3 is TGTGCCAGCAGCCCCACTGGCAGGGAAAACTACAATGAGCAGTTCTTC.

This sequence joins TRBV5-4 and TRBJ1-2; 8 bases are a match to TRBD1. Germline V gives CDR1 SGHNT, CDR2 YYREEE (reference sequence). The CDR3 extends over 15 amino acids. Trimming at V came to 0 bases and at J to 4 bases, leaving 5 bases not matched to a gene. CDR3 DNA: TGTGCCAGCAGCTTGGTTTCAGGGGGCGCCTATGGCTACACCTTC. Protein: CASSLVSGGAYGYTF.

J is TRBJ2-2 and V is TRBV11-3, with D maybe TRBD2 (5 bases). The V end lost 5 bases, the J end lost 2 bases, and 15 bases lay between the germline ends. Germline CDR1 and CDR2: SGHNT and YENEEA. The length of the CDR3 is 16 residues. CDR3 bases: TGTGCCAGCAGCCGATACCTGACGGGAAACACCGGGGAGCTGTTTTTT. This gives the protein CASSRYLTGNTGELFF. Drawing the rest from reference TRBV11-3 and TRBJ2-2, the complete variable domain is EAGVVQSPRYKIIEKKQPVAFWCNPISGHNTLYWYLQNLGQGPELLIRYENEEAVDDSQLPKDRFSAERLKGVDSTLKIQPAELGDSAVYLCASSRYLTGNTGELFFGEGSRLTVL.

In DNA form, the CDR3 reads TGTGCCAGCAGTTCAGGGCCGAACACCGGGGAGCTGTTTTTT. This codes for CASSSGPNTGELFF. The genes are TRBV25-1 and TRBJ2-2, with a weak D call TRBD1 (5 bases). V lost 5 bases and J lost 0, with 7 bases in between. Germline V CDR1 and CDR2: MGHDK, SYGVNS. The CDR3 spans 14 residues. Based on the CDR3 plus reference TRBV25-1 and TRBJ2-2, the full variable domain is EADIYQTPRYLVIGTGKKITLECSQTMGHDKMYWYQQDPGMELHLIHYSYGVNSTEKGDLSSESTVSRIRTEHFPLTLESARPSHTSQYLCASSSGPNTGELFFGEGSRLTVL.

V and J are TRBV25-1 and TRBJ2-2; D gene ambiguous. The CDR3 consists of 12 residues. Germline V gene data show CDR1 as MGHDK and CDR2 as SYGVNS. The V and J ends lost 6 bases and 1 base respectively, with 3 bases between them. The CDR3 spells CASSGNTGELFF. CDR3 nucleotide sequence: TGTGCCAGCAGCGGGAACACCGGGGAGCTGTTTTTT.

The DNA for the CDR3 is TGTGCCAGCAGCTTCTTCAGGGACACCGGGGAGCTGTTTTTT. Residues: CASSFFRDTGELFF. This rearrangement joins TRBV5-8 to TRBJ2-2; possible D gene TRBD1, 5 bases. Germline V gives CDR1 SGHTS, CDR2 YDEGEE. The germline V and J ends were trimmed by 2 bases and 3 bases, with 8 bases remaining between them. This CDR3 has 14 residues.

The chain is built from TRBV3-1 (or the pseudogene TRBV3-2) and TRBJ1-4; 7 bases agree with TRBD1. Germline V lookup: CDR1 LGHDT, CDR2 YNNKEL (reference sequence). This CDR3 has 15 residues. V dropped 4 bases and J dropped 5; count of bases not matched to a gene: 7. The DNA for the CDR3 is TGTGCCAGCAGCCCCAGCAGGGGGACAAATGAAAAACTGTTTTTT. It specifies CASSPSRGTNEKLFF.

This rearrangement joins TRBV6-5 to TRBJ2-7, with D maybe TRBD1 (7 bases). Between the trimmed V and J ends, which lost 6 bases and 5 bases, there was a span of 20 bases. The CDR3 loop spans 15 amino acids. CDR1 is MNHEY, CDR2 SVGAGI, per germline. DNA for the CDR3: TGTGCCAGCAGGGGGGACAGCCCGGGGGTCCACGAGCAGTACTTC. Translating it yields CASRGDSPGVHEQYF.

V and J are TRBV6-5 and TRBJ2-1; 7 bases align to TRBD1. Germline values: CDR1 MNHEY, CDR2 SVGAGI. CDR3 size: 14 residues. V shed 8 bases and J 6 bases; nucleotides not matched to a gene: 10. The CDR3 is CASFGTVAGNEQFF. The CDR3 nucleotides are TGTGCCAGCTTTGGGACAGTGGCTGGCAATGAGCAGTTCTTC.

This clone has only a few counts. The chain links TRBV4-3 to TRBJ2-3, with D hard to call. Trimming cost V 0 bases and J 11 bases, with 9 bases left between them. The CDR3 is made up of 12 amino acids. CDR1 is LGHNA and CDR2 is YSLEER in the germline V gene. This CDR3 is CASSQDRSGQYF. The DNA of the CDR3 is TGCGCCAGCAGCCAAGATCGGTCAGGGCAGTATTTT.

This clone came up once. The chain joins TRBV11-3 to TRBJ1-2; tentatively, D is TRBD1 (6 bases). CDR1 and CDR2 (germline): SGHNT, YENEEA. The V end was cut by 5 bases, the J end by 1 base, with 17 bases between. The CDR3 is 16 residues long. CDR3: CASSLRQEHYNYGYTF. CDR3 in DNA: TGTGCCAGCAGCCTAAGACAGGAGCACTATAACTATGGCTACACCTTC.

The gene calls are TRBV14 and TRBJ1-1; 7 nucleotides align to TRBD1. The CDR3 is 16 amino acids. Germline values: CDR1 SGHDN, CDR2 FVKESK. Trimming took 4 bases from V and 0 from J; bases not matched to a gene: 8. This CDR3 reads CASSPRTGHLNTEAFF. In DNA, the CDR3 is TGTGCCAGCAGCCCACGGACAGGCCACTTGAACACTGAAGCTTTCTTT.

This clone was observed a single time. At the DNA level, this CDR3 is encoded by other sequences in the same sample as well. The chain combines TRBV28 with TRBJ1-3; D perhaps matches TRBD1 (6 bases). The CDR3 contains 15 residues. Between the trimmed V and J ends, which lost 5 bases and 0 bases, there was a span of 11 bases. Per germline, CDR1 MDHEN and CDR2 SYDVKM. CDR3 amino acids: CASSLLGGSGNTIYF. In DNA, the CDR3 is TGTGCCAGCAGTCTACTAGGGGGCTCTGGAAACACCATATATTTT.

The V gene is TRBV12-3 or TRBV12-4, the J gene TRBJ1-3, with D uncertain. The length of the CDR3 is 13 residues. Between the trimmed V and J ends, which lost 7 bases and 3 bases, there was a span of 10 bases. The chain's CDR3 is CASTILGGNTIYF. The CDR3 nucleotides read TGTGCCAGCACCATTCTCGGTGGAAACACCATATATTTT.

The chain joins TRBV10-2 to TRBJ1-1; D uncertain. With 2 bases removed from V and 5 bases from J, the gap between germline ends came to 18 bases. Germline V gene sequence: CDR1 WSHSY, CDR2 SAAADI. The CDR3 has 16 residues. CDR3 nucleotides: TGCGCCAGCAGTGAGATCCCGAGGGCGTCGCGGACTGAAGCTTTCTTT. The encoded protein is CASSEIPRASRTEAFF.

The rearrangement joins TRBV5-6 to TRBJ2-5; the match to TRBD1 covers 7 bases. Germline V gene sequence: CDR1 SGHDT, CDR2 YYEEEE. V shed 5 bases and J 2 bases; nucleotides not matched to a gene: 6. The CDR3 consists of 14 residues. The CDR3 sequence is CASRKTGQQETQYF. The CDR3, as DNA: TGTGCCAGCAGGAAGACAGGGCAACAAGAGACCCAGTACTTC.

The rearrangement joins TRBV7-2 to TRBJ1-5; 9 positions agree with TRBD1. This CDR3 contains 14 residues. Germline V CDR1 and CDR2: SGHTA, FQGNSA. V gave up 5 bases and J gave up 3 bases; unmatched junction bases: 2. The chain's CDR3 is CASSRDRDNQPQHF. The CDR3 DNA is TGTGCCAGCAGCAGGGACAGGGACAATCAGCCCCAGCATTTT.

This clone was observed a single time. V and J are TRBV5-1 and TRBJ2-7; TRBD2 is a possible D gene (9 bases). CDR3 length equals 15 residues. The germline gives CDR1 SGHRS, CDR2 YFSETQ. V gave up 3 bases and J gave up 3 bases, with 16 bases separating them. The CDR3 DNA sequence: TGCGCCAGCAGCTCAGGGGGCGGGAGGGTCTACGAGCAGTACTTC. Its protein product is CASSSGGGRVYEQYF.